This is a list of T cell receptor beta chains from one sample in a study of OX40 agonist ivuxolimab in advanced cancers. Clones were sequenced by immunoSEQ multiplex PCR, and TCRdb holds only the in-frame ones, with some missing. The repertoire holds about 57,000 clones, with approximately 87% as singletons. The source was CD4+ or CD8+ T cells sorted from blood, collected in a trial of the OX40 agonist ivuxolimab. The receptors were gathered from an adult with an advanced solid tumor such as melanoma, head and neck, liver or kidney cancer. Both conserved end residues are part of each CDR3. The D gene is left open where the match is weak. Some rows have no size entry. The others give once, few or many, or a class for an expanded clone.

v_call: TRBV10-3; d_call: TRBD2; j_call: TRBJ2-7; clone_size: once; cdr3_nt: TGTGCCATGGGAGGGTTCTCCTACGAGCAGTACTTC; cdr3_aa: CAMGGFSYEQYF
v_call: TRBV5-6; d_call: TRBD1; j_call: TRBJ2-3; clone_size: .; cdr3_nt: TGTGCCAGCAGCGCGGGACAGGGTGCAGATACGCAGTATTTT; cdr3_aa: CASSAGQGADTQYF
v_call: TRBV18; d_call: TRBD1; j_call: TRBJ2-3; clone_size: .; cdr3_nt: TGTGCCAGCTCACGGTGGACAGGGGAGGGCACAGATACGCAGTATTTT; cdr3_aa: CASSRWTGEGTDTQYF
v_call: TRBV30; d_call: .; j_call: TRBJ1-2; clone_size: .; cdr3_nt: TGTGCCTGGATGTCGTGGGGTGACTATGGCTACACCTTC; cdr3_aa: CAWMSWGDYGYTF
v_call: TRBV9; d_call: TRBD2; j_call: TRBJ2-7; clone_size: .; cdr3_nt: TGTGCCAGCAGCGCTAGCGGGAGTGGTTACGAGCAGTACTTC; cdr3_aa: CASSASGSGYEQYF
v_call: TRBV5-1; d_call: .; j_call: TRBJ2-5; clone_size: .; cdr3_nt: TGCGCCAGCCGGGTCAGGGGCTCAAGGGGAGAGACCCAGTACTTC; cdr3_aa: CASRVRGSRGETQYF
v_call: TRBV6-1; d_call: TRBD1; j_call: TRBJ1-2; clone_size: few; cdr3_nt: TGTGCCAGCAGTGACTTAGGGACAGGGCTGAAAGGCTACACCTTC; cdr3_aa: CASSDLGTGLKGYTF
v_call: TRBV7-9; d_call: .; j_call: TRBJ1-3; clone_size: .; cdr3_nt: TGTGCCAGCAGCTTTTACGGGCCGTCCTCAAGCTCTGGAAACACCATATATTTT; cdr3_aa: CASSFYGPSSSSGNTIYF
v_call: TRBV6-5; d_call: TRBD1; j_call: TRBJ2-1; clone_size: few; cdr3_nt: TGTGCCAGCAGTCCTGAACGGTACAGGGGTGAGCAGTTCTTC; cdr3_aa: CASSPERYRGEQFF
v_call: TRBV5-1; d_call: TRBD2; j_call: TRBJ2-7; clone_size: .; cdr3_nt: TGCGCCAGCAACGCGGGAGGGACTAGCGGTTACGAGCAGTACTTC; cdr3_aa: CASNAGGTSGYEQYF
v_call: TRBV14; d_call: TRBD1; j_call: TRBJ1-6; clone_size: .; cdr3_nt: TGTGCCAGCAGCCCCCCAGGGTGGGACAGAGGTTCACCCCTCCACTTT; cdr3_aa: CASSPPGWDRGSPLHF
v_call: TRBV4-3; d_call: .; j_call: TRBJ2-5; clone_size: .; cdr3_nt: TGCGCCAGCAGCCAAGACAGGGATGAGACCCAGTACTTC; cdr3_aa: CASSQDRDETQYF
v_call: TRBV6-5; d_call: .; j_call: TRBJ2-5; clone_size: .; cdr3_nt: TGTGCCAGCAGTTACTCAGATATGTACCAAGAGACCCAGTACTTC; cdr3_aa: CASSYSDMYQETQYF
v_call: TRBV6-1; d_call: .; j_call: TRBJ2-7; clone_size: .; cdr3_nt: TGTGCCAGCATTCCCACATGGGGACCCTACGAGCAGTACTTC; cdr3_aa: CASIPTWGPYEQYF
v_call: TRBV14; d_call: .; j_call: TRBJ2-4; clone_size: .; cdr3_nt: TGTGCCAGCAGCCGCATAATTCGGACGCACTCCGGGTCACTAGCCAAAAACATTCAGTACTTC; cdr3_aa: CASSRIIRTHSGSLAKNIQYF
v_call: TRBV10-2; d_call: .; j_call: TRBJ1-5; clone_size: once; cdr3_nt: TGCGCCAGCAGTGAAGAAGGACAGAACAATCAGCCCCAGCATTTT; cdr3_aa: CASSEEGQNNQPQHF
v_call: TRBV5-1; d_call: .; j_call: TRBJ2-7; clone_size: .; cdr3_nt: TGCGCCAGCGGGACAAGCGGGCTCTCCTACGAGCAGTACTTC; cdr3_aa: CASGTSGLSYEQYF
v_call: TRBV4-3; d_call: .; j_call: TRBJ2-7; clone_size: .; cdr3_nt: TGCGCCAGCAGCCAAGATAAGGCAGGGGACTACGAGCAGTACTTC; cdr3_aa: CASSQDKAGDYEQYF
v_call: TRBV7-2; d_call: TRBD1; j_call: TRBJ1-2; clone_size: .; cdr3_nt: TGTGCCAGCAGCTACACCGGGACAGGAGACTATGGCTACACCTTC; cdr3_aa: CASSYTGTGDYGYTF
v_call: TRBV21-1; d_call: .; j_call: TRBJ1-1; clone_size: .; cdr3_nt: TGTGCCAGCAGCTTACGACAGGGGAACACTGAAGCTTTCTTT; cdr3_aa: CASSLRQGNTEAFF
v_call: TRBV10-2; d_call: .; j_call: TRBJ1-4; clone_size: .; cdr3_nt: TGCGCCAGCAGTGACGACAGTAAACTGTTTTTT; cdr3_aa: CASSDDSKLFF
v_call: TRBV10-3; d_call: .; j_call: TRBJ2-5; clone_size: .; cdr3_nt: TGTGCCATCAGTGAGTCCTCCGCGGGCACCCAGTACTTC; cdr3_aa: CAISESSAGTQYF
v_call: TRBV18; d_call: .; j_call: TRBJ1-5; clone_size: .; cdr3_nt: TGTGCCAGCTCACTACAGGTTGAACCCCAGCATTTT; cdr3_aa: CASSLQVEPQHF
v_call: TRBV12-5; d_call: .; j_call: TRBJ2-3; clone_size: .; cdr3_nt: TGTGCTAGTGGTTTGTGGGGGGAGAGACCCGTTTTT; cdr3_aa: CASGLWGERPVF
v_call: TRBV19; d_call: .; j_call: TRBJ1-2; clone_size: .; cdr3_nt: TGTGCCAGTAGTATGGGGGGCGAGGTTTATGGCTACACCTTC; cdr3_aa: CASSMGGEVYGYTF
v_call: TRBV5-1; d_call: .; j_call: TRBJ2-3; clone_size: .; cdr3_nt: TGCGCCAGCAGCTCCGGGACTAGCACAGATACGCAGTATTTT; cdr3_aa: CASSSGTSTDTQYF
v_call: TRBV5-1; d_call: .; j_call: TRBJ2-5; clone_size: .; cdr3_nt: TGCGCCAGCAGCTTGGGCAGGGCCAGGGAGACCCAGTACTTC; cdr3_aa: CASSLGRARETQYF
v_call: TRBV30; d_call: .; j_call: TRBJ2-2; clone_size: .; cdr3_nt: TGTGCCTTGACAGAGAACACCGGGGAGCTGTTTTTT; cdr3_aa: CALTENTGELFF
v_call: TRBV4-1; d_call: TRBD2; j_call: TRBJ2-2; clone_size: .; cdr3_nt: TGCGCCAGCAGCCATCCGGGACTAGCGGCTAACCGAGGGTCGAACACCGGGGAGCTGTTTTTT; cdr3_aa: CASSHPGLAANRGSNTGELFF
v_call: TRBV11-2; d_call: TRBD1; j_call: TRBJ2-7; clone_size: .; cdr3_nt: TGTGCCAGCAGCCGGGGGACAGGGATCTCCGAGCAGTACTTC; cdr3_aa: CASSRGTGISEQYF
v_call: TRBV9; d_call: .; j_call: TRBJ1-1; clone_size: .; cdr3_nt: TGTGCCAGCAGCGTTGACATAATGAACACTGAAGCTTTCTTT; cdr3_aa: CASSVDIMNTEAFF
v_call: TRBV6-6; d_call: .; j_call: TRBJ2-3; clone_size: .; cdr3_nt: TGTGCCAGCAGTCCCCGCATGGCAGATACGCAGTATTTT; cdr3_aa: CASSPRMADTQYF
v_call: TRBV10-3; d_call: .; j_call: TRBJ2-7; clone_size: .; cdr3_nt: TGTGCCACAGGCATTTTGGAGCAGTACTTC; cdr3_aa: CATGILEQYF
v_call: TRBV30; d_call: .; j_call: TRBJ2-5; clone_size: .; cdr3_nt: TGTGCCTGGAGTGTATTAGGGGGGAGGCGGGAGACCCAGTACTTC; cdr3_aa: CAWSVLGGRRETQYF
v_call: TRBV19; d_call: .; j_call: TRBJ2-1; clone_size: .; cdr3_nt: TGTGCCAGTAGTATTGGGGGCAGGGGCTACAATGAGCAGTTCTTC; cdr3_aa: CASSIGGRGYNEQFF
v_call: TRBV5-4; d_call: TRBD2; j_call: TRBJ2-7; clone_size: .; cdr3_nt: TGTGCCAGCAGCCCAGGGACTACCTACGAGCAGTACTTC; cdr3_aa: CASSPGTTYEQYF
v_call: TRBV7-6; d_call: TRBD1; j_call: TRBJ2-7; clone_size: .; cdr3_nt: TGTGCCAGCAGAGGACAGGGGGGCTCCTACGAGCAGTACTTC; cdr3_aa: CASRGQGGSYEQYF
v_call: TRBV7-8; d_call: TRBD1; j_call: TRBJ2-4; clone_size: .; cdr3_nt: TGTGCCAGCAGCTTATCCGGACAGGGCATTCAGTACTTC; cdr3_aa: CASSLSGQGIQYF
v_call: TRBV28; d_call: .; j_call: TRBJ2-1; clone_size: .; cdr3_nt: TGTGCCAGCAGTTTAGGGGTAGAGACTTTTGCGTTCTTC; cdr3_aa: CASSLGVETFAFF
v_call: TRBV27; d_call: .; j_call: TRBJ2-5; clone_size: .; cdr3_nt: TGTGCCAGCAGTCCGACCCGGACTTTCCAAGAGACCCAGTACTTC; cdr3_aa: CASSPTRTFQETQYF
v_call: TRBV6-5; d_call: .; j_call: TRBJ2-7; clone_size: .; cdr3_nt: TGTGCCAGCAGGGCGGGCGGGGAGTGGGTGCAGTACTTC; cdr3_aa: CASRAGGEWVQYF